This TCR beta chain is from a study of PD-L1 blockade in urothelial cancer (dated by TCRdb to 2016 to 2017). Study-level background: Therapy was started around 2014 for all patients, and atezolizumab 1,200 mg was administered intravenously every 3 weeks. Blood samples were analyzed at 3 weeks after treatment start (second dose) and at 6 weeks after treatment start. An exploratory multi-omic analysis was conducted of the somatic, immune and clinical correlates of response to PD-L1 blockade with atezolizumab in urothelial cancer. TCR sequencing covered pretreatment tumor samples and matched, serially collected peripheral blood taken before and after atezolizumab treatment. Roughly 10 patients reached durable clinical benefit, while some 20 patients did not. In the same patients, whole exome sequencing and RNA sequencing of pretreatment tumors were performed in addition to TCR sequencing. Some 30 patients had pretreatment blood TCR-seq, about 25 had at least one posttreatment blood collection, and about 25 had tumor TCR-seq. Patients had an ECOG performance status of 0 or 1 and had received between 0 and 3 prior chemotherapy regimens. About nine tenths of the roughly 29 patients were males with bladder-origin urothelial cancer, and about two thirds of the roughly 30 reported a prior smoking history. Blood samples gave a median of around 140,000 T cells and roughly 83,000 unique TCRs, with a median clonality of roughly 0.081. Durable clinical benefit was defined as a progression-free survival longer than 6 months, and TCR features were additionally tested against progression-free survival and overall survival. On the study overall, not on this receptor specifically: Greater expansion of tumor-associated TCR clones in peripheral blood 3 weeks after the start of treatment was observed in patients with durable benefit (n ≈ 20, p = 0.022). A pretreatment peripheral blood TCR clonality below the median was linked to improved progression-free and overall survival. Because of the small sample size (n = 29) and the many exploratory analyses performed, the results are intended to be regarded as hypothesis-generating.

A remark on this clone: Its antigen target is currently unknown. One base away there is no much larger clone; base qualities are not given.

The time point label here, explained by the study, means: pretreatment peripheral blood. The cohort comprised around 30 patients with locally advanced or metastatic urothelial carcinoma treated at Memorial Sloan Kettering on a trial protocol. Peripheral blood mononuclear cells were collected pretreatment and during treatment, with between 1 and 8 total time points per patient. The Qiagen DNeasy Blood extraction kit was used to purify genomic DNA from total PBMCs and from tumor samples. PBMCs were collected pretreatment and during treatment, and were isolated and stored as previously described. From the cysteine through the phenylalanine, the CDR3 covers 14 amino acids. The DNA shown is the 42-base CDR3, in frame from base 1. Based on the germline V gene, the CDR1 and CDR2 sequences are SGHRS and YFSETQ. V and J are trimmed by 4 bases and 6 bases, and the gene matches miss 5 bases of the junction.

To estimate absolute template abundance from read counts, synthetic TCR analog templates were spiked into each PCR. The immunoSEQ assay was used to amplify TCRbeta CDR3 regions from genomic DNA with bias-controlled V and J gene primers. Rearranged TCRbeta segments were sequenced at approximately 20X coverage. Regarding the original processing steps: Clustering was used to correct sequencing errors, and CDR3s were annotated against IMGT so that V, D and J genes could be assigned. Downstream analyses used only productive TCRbeta rearrangements and left out out-of-frame or stop-codon sequences. Clonality was computed as one minus Shannon entropy normalized by the log of the number of unique productive sequences. Clones differing between time points or between blood and tumor were identified by Fisher's exact test with Benjamini-Hochberg correction at adjusted p below 0.01. TCRdb took over this immuneACCESS table, retaining in-frame rearrangements with V and J assigned. Such tables are incomplete; in checked studies, under half of the missing clones stem from an unresolved V gene, and the remainder is unexplained. For V, J and clone size, that table is used; D and trimming come from the DNA. The table for this sample lists more than 35,000 clones; approximately 89% of them were counted only once. Roughly 10% of the sample comes from the top ten.

The sequence was collected from a woman aged 60-75 years with urothelial cancer. Recombination connected TRBV5-1 to TRBJ2-2; a stretch of 8 junction bases matches TRBD2. Material: PBMCs, obtained around atezolizumab (anti-PD-L1) treatment. The nucleotide sequence is TGCGCCAGCAGCAGACTAGCGAGTGCCGGGGAGCTGTTTTTT. Translated, it reads CASSRLASAGELFF.